One sample yielded the 8 T cell receptor beta chains listed below, sequenced in a study of cytomegalovirus exposure and HLA in healthy donors. The PCR ran on 60 Vbeta and 13 Jbeta primers. Data came from immunoSEQ multiplex PCR; TCRdb stores just in-frame clones and leaves some out. The profile shows fewer than 200,000 clones, over 60% of them singletons. The sequenced sample was PBMCs. The origin of the receptors is a female donor in good health and CMV-seronegative.

The genes are TRBV5-1 and TRBJ2-3, with 9 bases that match TRBD1. The germline V gene has CDR1 SGHRS and CDR2 YFSETQ. The CDR3 spans 19 residues. J was trimmed by 8 bases and V by 4 bases; bases with no gene match: 23. The CDR3 reads CASSERPGTGRIAHGTQYF. CDR3 DNA sequence: TGCGCCAGCAGCGAACGTCCCGGGACAGGGAGGATAGCACATGGTACGCAGTATTTT.

The rearrangement links TRBV18 to TRBJ2-5; D gene uncertain. CDR3 length equals 15 residues. Germline V lookup: CDR1 KGHSH, CDR2 LQKENI. Trimming stripped 4 bases from V and 5 bases from J, with 17 bases between. The CDR3 DNA sequence: TGTGCCAGCTCACGGCCGGGTTCCGGCTGGGAGACCCAGTACTTC. Amino acid sequence: CASSRPGSGWETQYF.

The chain joins TRBV4-3 to TRBJ1-2; no firm D call. The V gene's germline CDR1 is LGHNA and CDR2 YSLEER. The length of the CDR3 is 15 residues. Trimming stripped 0 bases from V and 1 base from J, with 9 bases between. In DNA, the CDR3 is TGCGCCAGCAGCCAAGATTCCGTCGTTAACTATGGCTACACCTTC. Translation: CASSQDSVVNYGYTF.

V is TRBV7-9 and J is TRBJ1-4; tentatively, D is TRBD1 (6 bases). CDR3 size: 15 residues. Per germline, CDR1 SEHNR and CDR2 FQNEAQ (reference sequence). V was trimmed by 5 bases and J by 5 bases, leaving 15 bases between them. The CDR3 DNA reads TGTGCCAGCAGCCTAGGACAGCTCGAAAATGAAAAACTGTTTTTT. This codes for CASSLGQLENEKLFF.

J is TRBJ1-1 and V is TRBV9; D gene unclear. Between the trimmed V and J ends, which lost 0 bases and 0 bases, there was a span of 6 bases. In germline, CDR1 is SGDLS, CDR2 YYNGEE. The CDR3 sequence is 14 residues long. DNA for the CDR3: TGTGCCAGCAGCGTAGCGGGGTTGAACACTGAAGCTTTCTTT. This gives the protein CASSVAGLNTEAFF.

The V call is TRBV19, the J call TRBJ1-1; possible D gene TRBD1, 6 bases. V shed 5 bases and J shed 2 bases, with 15 bases lying between them. Germline assignment: CDR1 LNHDA and CDR2 SQIVND (reference sequence). The CDR3 is 15 residues long. CDR3 sequence reads: CASSPTTGTNTEAFF. CDR3 sequence (DNA): TGTGCCAGTAGTCCTACTACAGGGACAAACACTGAAGCTTTCTTT. Full variable domain (missing parts from reference TRBV19 and TRBJ1-1): DGGITQSPKYLFRKEGQNVTLSCEQNLNHDAMYWYRQDPGQGLRLIYYSQIVNDFQKGDIAEGYSVSREKKESFPLTVTSAQKNPTAFYLCASSPTTGTNTEAFFGQGTRLTVV.

The CDR3 DNA follows: TGTGCCTGGAGTGGGTGGGGCATGAACACTGAAGCTTTCTTT. This sequence encodes CAWSGWGMNTEAFF. This chain links TRBV30 with TRBJ1-1; the D gene is possibly TRBD1 (5 bases). The CDR3 is 14 amino acids. Per germline, CDR1 GTSNPN and CDR2 SVGIG (reference sequence). With 1 base removed from V and 0 bases from J, the gap between germline ends came to 9 bases.

The chain has TRBV11-1 and TRBJ1-1, with TRBD1 matching 9 bases. The germline CDR1 and CDR2 sequences are SGHAT and FQDESV (reference sequence). V lost 5 bases, J lost 5 bases, and 3 bases stayed unmatched. This CDR3 has 13 amino acids. The CDR3 region is CASSPDRGTEAFF. Here the CDR3 DNA reads TGTGCCAGCAGCCCGGACAGGGGAACTGAAGCTTTCTTT.